The 10 T cell receptor beta chains listed next were all sequenced from one sample in a study of blood T cell repertoires in COVID-19. Measured with immunoSEQ multiplex PCR; TCRdb has only the in-frame clones, and not every one. Of under 350,000 clones listed, about 88% are singletons. Specimen: peripheral blood. Receptor source: a man in his 70s with acute or convalescent COVID-19.

The J gene is TRBJ1-1, the V gene TRBV5-4; 7 bases agree with TRBD1. Looked up from germline, CDR1 is SGHNT and CDR2 is YYREEE (reference sequence). Trimming took 4 bases from V and 4 from J; bases not matched to a gene: 10. The CDR3 extends over 15 amino acids. CDR3 nucleotides: TGTGCCAGCAGCCCCCAGACAGGGCGCGGCACTGAAGCTTTCTTT. This encodes CASSPQTGRGTEAFF.

V gene TRBV6-5 combines with J gene TRBJ1-1, with 7 bases identical to TRBD1. The CDR3 spans 11 residues. Per germline, CDR1 MNHEY and CDR2 SVGAGI. V lost 7 bases and J lost 9; bases outside the gene matches: 5. This CDR3 reads CASIQQGQAFF. The CDR3 nucleotides read TGTGCCAGCATCCAACAGGGGCAAGCTTTCTTT.

The gene calls are TRBV2 and TRBJ2-6; D perhaps matches TRBD2 (5 bases). Germline V lookup: CDR1 SNHLY, CDR2 FYNNEI. The CDR3 has 15 residues. V was cut by 8 bases and J by 2 bases, with 13 bases left in between. The CDR3 sequence is CASEGQLAGANVLTF. Written as DNA, the CDR3 is TGTGCCAGCGAGGGCCAGTTGGCTGGGGCCAACGTCCTGACTTTC. Drawing the rest from reference TRBV2 and TRBJ2-6, the complete variable domain is EPEVTQTPSHQVTQMGQEVILRCVPISNHLYFYWYRQILGQKVEFLVSFYNNEISEKSEIFDDQFSVERPDGSNFTLKIRSTKLEDSAMYFCASEGQLAGANVLTFGAGSRLTVL.

The chain recombines TRBV28 with TRBJ1-4; TRBD1 might be the D (6 bases). The V gene lost 7 bases and the J gene lost 7 bases, with 13 bases spanning the gap. The germline V gene encodes CDR1 MDHEN and CDR2 SYDVKM. The CDR3 has 13 amino acids. This chain's CDR3 is CASNRDIGEKLFF. The DNA of the CDR3 is TGTGCCAGCAACCGGGACATAGGTGAAAAACTGTTTTTT.

The rearrangement links TRBV5-5 to TRBJ2-4; TRBD1 aligns across 8 bases. CDR3 length: 15 residues. The V gene's germline CDR1 is SGHKS and CDR2 YYEKEE (reference sequence). J was trimmed by 6 bases and V by 4 bases; bases with no gene match: 9. This chain's CDR3 is CASSGYGQGPNIQYF. CDR3 DNA sequence: TGTGCCAGCAGCGGCTACGGACAGGGTCCAAACATTCAGTACTTC.

The CDR3 nucleotides are TGTGCCAGCAGACCGGACAGGGCTTCAATAAGCTACACCTTC. It is translated as CASRPDRASISYTF. This chain uses TRBV7-2 with TRBJ1-2; the match to TRBD1 covers 8 bases. This CDR3 spans 14 amino acids. From germline, CDR1 is SGHTA and CDR2 FQGNSA. V trimming: 6 bases; J trimming: 9 bases; junction bases outside the gene matches: 12.

The chain has TRBV2 and TRBJ1-2; 10 nucleotides match TRBD1. CDR1 and CDR2 from the germline V gene are SNHLY and FYNNEI. Germline trimming cut 6 bases from V and 5 bases from J; bases unmatched to any gene: 6. The CDR3 loop spans 14 amino acids. CDR3 protein: CASSPGTGEYGYTF. DNA for the CDR3: TGTGCCAGCAGCCCCGGGACAGGGGAATATGGCTACACCTTC.

This chain joins TRBV18 and TRBJ2-5; possibly TRBD2 for D (5 bases). Germline CDR1 and CDR2: KGHSH and LQKENI. CDR3 length: 13 amino acids. Trimming shortened V by 0 bases and J by 5 bases, and 7 bases separated the two germline ends. The DNA for the CDR3 is TGTGCCAGCTCACCACCGAGGAGGGAGACCCAGTACTTC. It is translated as CASSPPRRETQYF.

In its sample, this clone was seen a few times. The chain is built from TRBV28 and TRBJ1-2; TRBD1 matches 8 bases. Trimming cost V 8 bases and J 5 bases; bases outside gene matches: 7. The CDR3 spans 13 residues. Germline lookup yields CDR1 MDHEN and CDR2 SYDVKM. CDR3 in amino acids: CASWGQDLYGYTF. DNA of the CDR3: TGTGCCAGCTGGGGACAGGACCTATATGGCTACACCTTC.

The chain joins TRBV11-2 to TRBJ2-1; TRBD2 aligns across 11 bases. From germline, CDR1 is SGHAT and CDR2 FQNNGV. The J segment lost 9 bases and the V segment lost 3 bases, leaving 10 bases of the junction unmatched. The CDR3 is 16 amino acids. In nucleotides, the CDR3 is TGTGCCAGCAGCTTGGAGCGACTAGCGGGAAGGGGTGAGCAGTTCTTC. Translation: CASSLERLAGRGEQFF.